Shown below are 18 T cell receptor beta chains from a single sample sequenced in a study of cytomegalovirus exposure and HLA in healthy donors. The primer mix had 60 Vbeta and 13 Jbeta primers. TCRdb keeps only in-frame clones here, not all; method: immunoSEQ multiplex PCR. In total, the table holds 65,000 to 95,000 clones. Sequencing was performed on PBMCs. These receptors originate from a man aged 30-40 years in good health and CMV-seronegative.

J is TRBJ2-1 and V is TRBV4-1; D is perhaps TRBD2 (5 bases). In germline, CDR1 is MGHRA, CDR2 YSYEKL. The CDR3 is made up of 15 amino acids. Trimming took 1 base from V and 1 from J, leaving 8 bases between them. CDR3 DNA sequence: TGCGCCAGCAGCCAAGGGGCGGGTTCCTACAATGAGCAGTTCTTC. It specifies CASSQGAGSYNEQFF.

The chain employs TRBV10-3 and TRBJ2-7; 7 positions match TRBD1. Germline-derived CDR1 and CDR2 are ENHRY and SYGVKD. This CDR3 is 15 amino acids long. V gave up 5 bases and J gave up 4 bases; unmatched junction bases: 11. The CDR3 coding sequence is TGTGCCATCAGTCCTACCGGGACAGTTCTATACGAGCAGTACTTC. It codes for CAISPTGTVLYEQYF.

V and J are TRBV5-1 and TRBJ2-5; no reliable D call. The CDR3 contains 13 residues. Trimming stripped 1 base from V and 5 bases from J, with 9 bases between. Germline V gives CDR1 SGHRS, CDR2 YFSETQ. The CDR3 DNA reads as TGCGCCAGCAGCTTGTCTATGTCGGAGACCCAGTACTTC. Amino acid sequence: CASSLSMSETQYF. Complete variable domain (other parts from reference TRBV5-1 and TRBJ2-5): KAGVTQTPRYLIKTRGQQVTLSCSPISGHRSVSWYQQTPGQGLQFLFEYFSETQRNKGNFPGRFSGRQFSNSRSEMNVSTLELGDSALYLCASSLSMSETQYFGPGTRLLVL.

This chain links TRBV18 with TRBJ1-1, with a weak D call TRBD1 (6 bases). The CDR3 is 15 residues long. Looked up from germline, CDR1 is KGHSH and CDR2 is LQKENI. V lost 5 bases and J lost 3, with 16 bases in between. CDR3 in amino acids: CASSVLGRTDTEAFF. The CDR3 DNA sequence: TGTGCCAGCTCAGTCCTGGGAAGGACAGACACTGAAGCTTTCTTT.

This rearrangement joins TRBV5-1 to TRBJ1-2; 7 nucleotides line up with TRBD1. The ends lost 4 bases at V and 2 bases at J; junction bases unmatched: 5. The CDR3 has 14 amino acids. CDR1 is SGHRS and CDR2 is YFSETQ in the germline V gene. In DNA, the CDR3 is TGCGCCAGCAGCCTCCGACAGGGAAACTATGGCTACACCTTC. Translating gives CASSLRQGNYGYTF.

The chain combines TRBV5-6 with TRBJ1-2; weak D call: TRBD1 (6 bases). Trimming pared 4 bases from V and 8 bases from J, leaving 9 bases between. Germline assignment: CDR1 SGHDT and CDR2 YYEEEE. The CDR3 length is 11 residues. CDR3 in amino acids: CASSRGGGYTF. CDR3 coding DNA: TGTGCCAGCAGCCGGGGGGGCGGCTACACCTTC. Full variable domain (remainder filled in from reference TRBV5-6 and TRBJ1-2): DAGVTQSPTHLIKTRGQQVTLRCSPKSGHDTVSWYQQALGQGPQFIFQYYEEEERQRGNFPDRFSGHQFPNYSSELNVNALLLGDSALYLCASSRGGGYTFGSGTRLTVV.

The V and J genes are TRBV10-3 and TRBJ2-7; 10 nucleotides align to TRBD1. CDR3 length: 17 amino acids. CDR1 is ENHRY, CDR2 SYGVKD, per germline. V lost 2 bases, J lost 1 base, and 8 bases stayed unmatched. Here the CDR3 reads CAISEAGTGEMSYEQYF. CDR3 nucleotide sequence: TGTGCCATCAGTGAGGCAGGGACAGGGGAGATGTCCTACGAGCAGTACTTC.

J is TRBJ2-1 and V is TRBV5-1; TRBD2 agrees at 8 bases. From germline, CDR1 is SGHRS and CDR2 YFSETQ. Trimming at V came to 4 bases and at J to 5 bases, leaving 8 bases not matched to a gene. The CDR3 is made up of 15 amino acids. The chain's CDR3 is CASSIIAGPDNEQFF. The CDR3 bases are TGCGCCAGCAGCATAATAGCGGGACCGGACAATGAGCAGTTCTTC.

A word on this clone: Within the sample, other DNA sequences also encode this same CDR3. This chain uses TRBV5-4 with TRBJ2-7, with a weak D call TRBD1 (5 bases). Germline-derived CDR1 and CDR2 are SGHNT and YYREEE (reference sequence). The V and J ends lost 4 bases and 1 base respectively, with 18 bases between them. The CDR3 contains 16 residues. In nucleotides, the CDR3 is TGTGCCAGCAGCCAGGGCCGTAGGATGGGGTCCTACGAGCAGTACTTC. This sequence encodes CASSQGRRMGSYEQYF.

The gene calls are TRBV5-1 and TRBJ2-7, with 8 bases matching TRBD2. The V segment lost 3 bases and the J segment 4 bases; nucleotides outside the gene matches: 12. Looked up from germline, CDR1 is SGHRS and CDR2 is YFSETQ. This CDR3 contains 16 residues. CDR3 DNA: TGCGCCAGCAGCTCCGGAGCGGGAGTAAGTTTGTACGAGCAGTACTTC. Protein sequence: CASSSGAGVSLYEQYF. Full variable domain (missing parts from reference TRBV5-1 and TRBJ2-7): KAGVTQTPRYLIKTRGQQVTLSCSPISGHRSVSWYQQTPGQGLQFLFEYFSETQRNKGNFPGRFSGRQFSNSRSEMNVSTLELGDSALYLCASSSGAGVSLYEQYFGPGTRLTVT.

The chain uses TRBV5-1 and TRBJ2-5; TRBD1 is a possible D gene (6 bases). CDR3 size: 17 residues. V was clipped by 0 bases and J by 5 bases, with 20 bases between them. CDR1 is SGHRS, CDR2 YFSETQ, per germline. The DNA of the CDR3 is TGCGCCAGCAGCTTGGGATTCGCAGGGGATCGAGGGGAGACCCAGTACTTC. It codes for CASSLGFAGDRGETQYF.

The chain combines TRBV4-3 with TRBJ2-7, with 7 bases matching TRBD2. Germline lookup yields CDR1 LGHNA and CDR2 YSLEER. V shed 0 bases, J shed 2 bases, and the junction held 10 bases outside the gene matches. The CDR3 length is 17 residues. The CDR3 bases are TGCGCCAGCAGCCAAGAATGGCTAGCGGAGAGCGCCTACGAGCAGTACTTC. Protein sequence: CASSQEWLAESAYEQYF.

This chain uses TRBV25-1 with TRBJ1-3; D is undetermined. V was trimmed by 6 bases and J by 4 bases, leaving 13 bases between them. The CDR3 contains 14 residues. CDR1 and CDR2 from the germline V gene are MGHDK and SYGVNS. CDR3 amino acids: CASSPSGWGNTIYF. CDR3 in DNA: TGTGCCAGCAGCCCTTCGGGGTGGGGAAACACCATATATTTT. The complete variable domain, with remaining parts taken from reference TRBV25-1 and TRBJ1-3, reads EADIYQTPRYLVIGTGKKITLECSQTMGHDKMYWYQQDPGMELHLIHYSYGVNSTEKGDLSSESTVSRIRTEHFPLTLESARPSHTSQYLCASSPSGWGNTIYFGEGSWLTVV.

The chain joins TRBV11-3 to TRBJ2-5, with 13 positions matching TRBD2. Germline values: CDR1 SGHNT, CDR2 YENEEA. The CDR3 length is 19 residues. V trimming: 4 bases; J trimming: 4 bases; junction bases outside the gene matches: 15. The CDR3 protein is CASSYAQWTSGRWVETQYF. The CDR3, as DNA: TGTGCCAGCAGCTATGCCCAGTGGACTAGCGGGAGATGGGTAGAGACCCAGTACTTC.

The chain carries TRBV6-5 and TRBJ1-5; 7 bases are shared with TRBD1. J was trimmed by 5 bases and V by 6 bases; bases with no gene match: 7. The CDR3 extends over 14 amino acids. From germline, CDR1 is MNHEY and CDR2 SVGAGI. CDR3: CASSPTGPYQPQHF. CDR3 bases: TGTGCCAGCAGCCCGACAGGGCCCTATCAGCCCCAGCATTTT.

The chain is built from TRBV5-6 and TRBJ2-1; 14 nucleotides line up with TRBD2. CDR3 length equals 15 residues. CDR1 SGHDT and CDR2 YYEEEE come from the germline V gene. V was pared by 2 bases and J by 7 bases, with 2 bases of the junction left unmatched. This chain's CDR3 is CASSLGTSGRNEQFF. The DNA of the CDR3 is TGTGCCAGCAGCTTAGGGACTAGCGGGAGAAATGAGCAGTTCTTC. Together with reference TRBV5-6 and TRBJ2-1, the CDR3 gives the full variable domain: DAGVTQSPTHLIKTRGQQVTLRCSPKSGHDTVSWYQQALGQGPQFIFQYYEEEERQRGNFPDRFSGHQFPNYSSELNVNALLLGDSALYLCASSLGTSGRNEQFFGPGTRLTVL.

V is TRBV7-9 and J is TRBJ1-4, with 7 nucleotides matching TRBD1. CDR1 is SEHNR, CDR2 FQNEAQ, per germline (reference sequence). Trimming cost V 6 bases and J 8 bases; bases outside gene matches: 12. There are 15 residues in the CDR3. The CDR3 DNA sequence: TGTGCCAGCAGTCGACGACAGGGCTTAGAGGAAAAACTGTTTTTT. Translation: CASSRRQGLEEKLFF.

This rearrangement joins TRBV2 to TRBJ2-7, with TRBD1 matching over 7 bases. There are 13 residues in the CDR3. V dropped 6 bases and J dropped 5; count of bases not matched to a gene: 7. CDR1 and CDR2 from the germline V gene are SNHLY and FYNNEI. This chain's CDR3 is CASRRQGVHEQYF. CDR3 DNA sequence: TGTGCCAGCAGGAGACAGGGTGTCCACGAGCAGTACTTC.